This is a list of T cell receptor beta chains from one sample in a study of shared clonotypes between healthy human individuals. TCRdb's copy holds only in-frame clones and misses some; the assay was immunoSEQ multiplex PCR. The sample shows some 500,000 clones, around 79% of them seen only once. Sequencing was performed on PBMCs. The receptor set was obtained from a woman aged 40 to 55 in good health. Some clones in this sample may be carry-over from other donors' samples. Each CDR3 is given with its conserved first and last residue. A D gene is named only where the DNA matches it firmly. For some rows the clone size is stated as once, few or many, or as a class when expanded; others skip it.

clone_size j_call v_call d_call cdr3_aa cdr3_nt
once TRBJ2-1 TRBV28 TRBD2 CASSLISPGGNEQFF TGTGCCAGCAGTTTAATCAGTCCGGGAGGTAATGAGCAGTTCTTC
few TRBJ1-2 TRBV28 NA CATTGSGLDGYTF TGTGCCACCACGGGTTCAGGGTTGGATGGCTACACCTTC
NA TRBJ1-5 TRBV7-8 TRBD1 CASSTRDRDAQPQHF TGTGCCAGCAGCACCCGGGACAGGGACGCTCAGCCCCAGCATTTT
NA TRBJ1-1 TRBV7-9 NA CASEDNMNTEAFF TGTGCCAGTGAGGACAACATGAACACTGAAGCTTTCTTT
NA TRBJ2-7 TRBV7-9 TRBD2 CASSFAGDAYEQYF TGTGCCAGCAGCTTTGCGGGAGATGCCTACGAGCAGTACTTC
once TRBJ1-4 TRBV19 NA CASSRRTGQVEKLFF TGTGCCAGTAGTAGGAGAACAGGGCAAGTTGAAAAACTGTTTTTT
NA TRBJ1-1 TRBV11-2 NA CASSLSIGVEAFF TGTGCCAGCAGCTTATCCATAGGTGTTGAAGCTTTCTTT
NA TRBJ1-2 TRBV5-1 NA CASSSEGFGDGYTF TGCGCCAGCAGCTCAGAAGGGTTTGGGGATGGCTACACCTTC
few TRBJ2-2 TRBV7-2 NA CASSKTRNTGELFF TGTGCCAGCAGCAAAACCAGGAACACCGGGGAGCTGTTTTTT
NA TRBJ2-3 TRBV4-2 NA CASSQERDTQYF TGTGCCAGCAGCCAAGAGCGGGATACGCAGTATTTT
NA TRBJ2-6 TRBV4-1 TRBD1 CASSQGTGGRPSSGANVLTF TGCGCCAGCAGCCAAGGTACAGGGGGCAGGCCGTCCTCTGGGGCCAACGTCCTGACTTTC
NA TRBJ2-7 TRBV5-1 NA CASSITDHYEQYF TGCGCCAGCAGCATCACCGACCACTACGAGCAGTACTTC
NA TRBJ1-5 TRBV6-6 NA CASSYARGDQPQHF TGTGCCAGCAGTTACGCCAGGGGCGATCAGCCCCAGCATTTT
few TRBJ1-4 TRBV2 NA CATRDRGEKLFF TGTGCCACCCGGGACCGCGGTGAAAAACTGTTTTTT
NA TRBJ2-2 TRBV11-3 NA CASSLSLGGELFF TGTGCCAGCAGCTTAAGCTTAGGCGGGGAGCTGTTTTTT
NA TRBJ2-7 TRBV7-2 NA CASSLALGGGSLYEQYF TGTGCCAGCAGCTTAGCGCTGGGGGGCGGATCCCTCTACGAGCAGTACTTC
NA TRBJ2-3 TRBV27 NA CASSRGTYSTDTQYF TGTGCCAGCAGCCGCGGGACTTATAGCACAGATACGCAGTATTTT
NA TRBJ2-5 TRBV28 TRBD2 CASSSSRASGRGETQYF TGTGCCAGCAGCTCCTCCCGTGCTAGCGGGAGAGGAGAGACCCAGTACTTC
NA TRBJ2-1 TRBV7-3 NA CASSLNPGPIYNEQFF TGTGCCAGCAGTCTGAACCCGGGACCCATCTACAATGAGCAGTTCTTC
NA TRBJ2-6 TRBV5-4 NA CASSLAPSGGGSGANVLTF TGTGCCAGCAGCTTGGCACCCAGCGGAGGAGGTTCTGGGGCCAACGTCCTGACTTTC
NA TRBJ1-1 TRBV25-1 NA CASSEYSKAEAFF TGTGCCAGCAGTGAATATTCTAAAGCAGAAGCTTTCTTT
NA TRBJ2-7 TRBV14 TRBD1 CASSQWTGYEQYF TGTGCCAGCAGCCAATGGACAGGCTACGAGCAGTACTTC
NA TRBJ2-4 TRBV18 NA CASSPINSRAKNIQYF TGTGCCAGCTCACCAATTAACAGCAGGGCCAAAAACATTCAGTACTTC
once TRBJ2-1 TRBV28 TRBD2 CASSTERELYNEQFF TGTGCCAGCAGCACCGAGCGGGAGTTGTACAATGAGCAGTTCTTC
NA TRBJ2-3 TRBV5-8 NA CASSLTRGPSSTDTQYF TGTGCCAGCAGTCTCACCCGGGGACCTTCTAGCACAGATACGCAGTATTTT
NA TRBJ1-1 TRBV10-1 NA CASSESVGGEKAFF TGCGCCAGCAGTGAGTCGGTCGGGGGTGAAAAAGCTTTCTTT
once TRBJ1-1 TRBV27 TRBD1 CASSRGGTGSTEAFF TGTGCCAGCAGCCGAGGGGGCACGGGTAGCACTGAAGCTTTCTTT
NA TRBJ1-2 TRBV18 NA CASSPPLGGTNYGYTF TGTGCCAGCTCACCACCTTTGGGCGGAACTAACTATGGCTACACCTTC
NA TRBJ2-5 TRBV5-1 TRBD1 CASSLSTGAETQYF TGCGCCAGCAGCTTATCGACAGGGGCCGAGACCCAGTACTTC
NA TRBJ2-7 TRBV5-1 TRBD1 CASSSQGATYEQYF TGCGCCAGCAGCTCACAGGGGGCGACCTACGAGCAGTACTTC
once TRBJ2-7 TRBV28 TRBD2 CASSWTSVYEQYF TGTGCCAGCAGTTGGACTAGCGTCTACGAGCAGTACTTC
NA TRBJ1-5 TRBV7-3 NA CASSPTGRSSNQPQHF TGTGCCAGCAGCCCAACCGGACGGAGTTCTAATCAGCCCCAGCATTTT
NA TRBJ2-5 TRBV4-3 NA CASSQVQEETQYF TGCGCCAGCAGCCAAGTGCAGGAAGAGACCCAGTACTTC